The sequence of this T cell receptor beta chain was determined in a study of vaccination effects on CD4 cells after COVID-19. This CDR3 spans 13 amino acids. Trimming removed 6 bases at V and 5 bases at J, with 11 bases between. CDR1 and CDR2 (germline): SGHRS, YFSETQ. Study-wide results and caveats: Substantial clonal contraction characterized both infection- and vaccine-induced clones late after vaccination.

This clone was seen a few times. Its antigen is not identified. Upon completion of under eleven days in culture, CD4+ T cells were isolated. Profiling relied on immunoSEQ multiplex PCR, and the TCRdb table lists in-frame clones only, not all of them. Of tens of thousands of clones in the sample, 65% to 80% are singletons; the top ten hold nearly 5.5%. Sequencing used CD4+ T cells from PBMCs cultured without peptide, obtained before COVID-19 vaccination. This TCR came from a human donor who received a COVID-19 vaccine. This chain joins TRBV5-1 and TRBJ2-2; a possible D gene is TRBD2 (5 bases). CDR3 bases: TGCGCCAGCACCCCGTCGGGGACCGGGGAGCTGTTTTTT. Residues: CASTPSGTGELFF.